The 10 T cell receptor beta chains in this list originate from one sample, sequenced in a study of vaccination and CD4 T cells after COVID-19. The treatment is: approximately 10-day PBMC culture with coronavirus spike peptide pools or control peptides (ViraFEST assay). The antigens these receptors bind are not known. Cultured CD4+ T-cell DNA underwent Oncomine TCR Beta short-read sequencing. From the PCR reads, TCRdb called clonotypes with MiXCR, one entry per CDR3 protein. This sample has about 12,000 distinct CDR3 sequences, with approximately 50% found just once. The sample consisted of cultured CD4+ T cells from blood, taken after SARS-CoV-2 vaccination. These receptors came from a human donor with COVID-19.

V is TRBV15 and J is TRBJ2-1; 9 bases match TRBD1. Trimming cost V 0 bases and J 4 bases; bases outside gene matches: 4. The CDR3 is made up of 16 amino acids. CDR1 LNHNV and CDR2 YYDKDF come from the germline V gene (reference sequence). The CDR3 sequence: CATSRDGTGTYNEQFF. CDR3 DNA: TGTGCCACCAGCAGAGACGGGACAGGGACGTACAATGAGCAGTTCTTC.

CDR3 protein: CSARSINEQFF. The CDR3 DNA is TGCAGTGCTAGATCTATCAATGAGCAGTTCTTC. This chain connects TRBV20-1 to TRBJ2-1, with no clear D. Looked up from germline, CDR1 is DFQATT and CDR2 is SNEGSKA (reference sequence). V lost 2 bases and J lost 6, with 5 bases in between. The CDR3 extends over 11 amino acids.

Turning to this clonotype: Lacking the conserved final phenylalanine or tryptophan, this CDR3 likely reflects a read error. The chain carries TRBV27 and TRBJ2-3, with D possibly being TRBD1 or TRBD2 (5 bases each). Trimming pared 5 bases from V and 3 bases from J, leaving 18 bases between. Germline V CDR1 and CDR2: MNHEY, SMNVEV (reference sequence). The CDR3 totals 16 residues. This CDR3 is CASSLGTTMGTDTQYL. The CDR3 DNA follows: TGTGCCAGCAGTCTCGGGACCACCATGGGGACAGATACGCAGTATCTT.

The chain employs TRBV6-7 and TRBJ1-2, with 9 bases identical to TRBD1. TRBV6-7 belongs to the ORF category, with a function that is uncertain. The CDR3 spans 14 residues. The V segment lost 6 bases and the J segment 4 bases; nucleotides outside the gene matches: 6. This CDR3 is CASSPGQGSYGYTF. The CDR3 DNA reads TGTGCCAGCAGCCCGGGACAGGGTTCCTATGGCTACACCTTC.

This chain joins TRBV7-9 and TRBJ1-1; D is ambiguous. Germline loops: CDR1 SEHNR, CDR2 FQNEAQ (reference sequence). This CDR3 region has 13 residues. The ends were cut back, 5 bases at V and 1 base at J, with 8 bases in the middle. CDR3 sequence: CASSRQPNTEAFF. CDR3 DNA: TGTGCCAGCAGCCGACAACCGAACACTGAAGCTTTCTTT.

The chain couples TRBV2 to TRBJ1-2; the D gene is possibly TRBD1 (6 bases). Germline assignment: CDR1 SNHLY and CDR2 FYNNEI. This CDR3 is 12 amino acids long. V was trimmed by 11 bases and J by 8 bases, leaving 18 bases between them. This chain's CDR3 is CALRAGVGGYTF. CDR3 bases: TGTGCCCTTCGTGCAGGGGTGGGAGGCTACACCTTC. Full variable domain (outside the CDR3, taken from reference TRBV2 and TRBJ1-2): EPEVTQTPSHQVTQMGQEVILRCVPISNHLYFYWYRQILGQKVEFLVSFYNNEISEKSEIFDDQFSVERPDGSNFTLKIRSTKLEDSAMYFCALRAGVGGYTFGSGTRLTVV.

CDR3 coding DNA: TGTGCCAGCAGCATGAGCAGGGTCAGCTCCTACGAGCAGTACTTC. Translated, it gives CASSMSRVSSYEQYF. The chain combines TRBV7-8 with TRBJ2-7, with D perhaps TRBD1 (5 bases). Germline values: CDR1 SGHVS, CDR2 FQNEAQ. The V end lost 5 bases, the J end lost 0 bases, and 14 bases lay between the germline ends. This CDR3 is built from 15 residues.

This clonotype was recorded a few times. This sequence joins TRBV20-1 and TRBJ2-5; 12 bases align to TRBD2. CDR1 and CDR2 from the germline V gene are DFQATT and SNEGSKA (reference sequence). Trimming cost V 5 bases and J 2 bases; bases outside gene matches: 6. The CDR3 is made up of 15 amino acids. CDR3 nucleotides: TGCAGTGCTTCCGGGACTAGCGGGTTACAAGAGACCCAGTACTTC. Translation gives CSASGTSGLQETQYF.

The V call is TRBV19, the J call TRBJ1-1; TRBD1 is a possible D gene (6 bases). The CDR3 runs 14 residues. Between the trimmed V and J ends, which lost 7 bases and 6 bases, there was a span of 18 bases. Germline CDR1 LNHDA, CDR2 SQIVND (reference sequence). The CDR3 protein is CASTHGGGRSEAFF. The DNA for the CDR3 is TGTGCCAGTACCCACGGGGGGGGCCGGTCTGAAGCTTTCTTT. Complete variable domain (other parts from reference TRBV19 and TRBJ1-1): DGGITQSPKYLFRKEGQNVTLSCEQNLNHDAMYWYRQDPGQGLRLIYYSQIVNDFQKGDIAEGYSVSREKKESFPLTVTSAQKNPTAFYLCASTHGGGRSEAFFGQGTRLTVV.

The V and J genes are TRBV6-5 and TRBJ1-6; TRBD1 matches 7 bases. The CDR3 totals 16 residues. From germline, CDR1 is MNHEY and CDR2 SVGAGI. V was clipped by 0 bases and J by 8 bases; unmatched bases: 7. The CDR3 DNA reads TGTGCCAGCAGTTACTCGAGGGGACAGACTTATTCACCCCTCCACTTT. This codes for CASSYSRGQTYSPLHF.